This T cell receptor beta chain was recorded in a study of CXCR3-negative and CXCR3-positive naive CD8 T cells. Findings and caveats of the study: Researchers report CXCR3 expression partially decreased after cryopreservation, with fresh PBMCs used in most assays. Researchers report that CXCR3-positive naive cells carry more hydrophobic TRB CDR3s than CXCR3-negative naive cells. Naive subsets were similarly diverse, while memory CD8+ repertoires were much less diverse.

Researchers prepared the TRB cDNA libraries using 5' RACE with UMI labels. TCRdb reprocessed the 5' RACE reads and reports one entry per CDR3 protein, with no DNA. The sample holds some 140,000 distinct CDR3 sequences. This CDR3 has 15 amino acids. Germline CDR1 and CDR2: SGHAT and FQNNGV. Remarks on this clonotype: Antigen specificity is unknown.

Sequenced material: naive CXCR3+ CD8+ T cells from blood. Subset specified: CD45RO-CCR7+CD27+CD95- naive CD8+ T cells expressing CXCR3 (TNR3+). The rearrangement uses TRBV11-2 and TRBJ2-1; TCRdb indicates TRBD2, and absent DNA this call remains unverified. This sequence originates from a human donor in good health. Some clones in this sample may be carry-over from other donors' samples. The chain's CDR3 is CASSLGAGGLSEQFF.